Given below is one T cell receptor beta chain in context. Its antigen is unknown. Germline V gives CDR1 SGHNT, CDR2 YYREEE (reference sequence). V lost 0 bases and J lost 5, with 9 bases in between. CDR3 size: 14 residues. The data were obtained in a study of cytomegalovirus exposure and HLA in healthy donors. Study in general: The roughly 110 validation repertoires were reported in a later analysis to have been generated on the same platform as the roughly 680 first-cohort repertoires.

The donors were members of the validation cohort comprising about 130 subjects, separate from the roughly 650-subject first cohort. TCRdb's table, derived via immunoSEQ multiplex PCR, lists solely in-frame clones and lacks some. Here the sample spans about 140,000 clones, 87% being singletons. General observations from the study: Most TCR sequences were uncommon, yet certain public TCRs appeared in many donors. Accounts indicate the classifier identified cytomegalovirus status with strong specificity and sensitivity.

The receptor was derived from a man aged 18-30 years in good health and CMV-seropositive. V is TRBV5-4 and J is TRBJ1-3; no clear D gene. Sequencing was done on a sample of PBMCs. The CDR3 DNA follows: TGTGCCAGCAGCTTGGCTACGGAGAGAAACACCATATATTTT. As protein: CASSLATERNTIYF.